The clone carrying this T cell receptor beta chain has more than one count but fewer than ten. Its target is unknown. Germline CDR1 is DFQATT and CDR2 is SNEGSKA (reference sequence). The trim removed 6 bases at V and 4 bases at J, leaving 12 bases unmatched. This CDR3 is built from 15 residues. The data are from a study of vaccination and CD4 T cells after COVID-19. At the level of the study: The cells were exposed to overlapping spike peptides originating from SARS-CoV-2, HCoV-NL63, HCoV-OC43 and HCoV-229E for stimulation. Study-wide results and caveats: The authors studied relatively few convalescent patients and analyzed no early post-infection timepoints.

Cultured CD4+ T-cell DNA underwent Oncomine TCR Beta short-read sequencing. TCRdb ran MiXCR on the PCR reads and lists one entry per CDR3 protein. The sample consists of 15,000 to 20,000 distinct CDR3 sequences, about 70% of them appearing once. Documented treatment: roughly ten-day PBMC culture with coronavirus spike peptide pools or control peptides (ViraFEST assay). In the ViraFEST assay, peptide-pool expansion preceded TCR sequencing of expanded clonotypes. The source is a human donor who had recovered from COVID-19. The chain has TRBV20-1 and TRBJ2-3; 8 bases line up with TRBD2. The sequenced material came from CD4+ T cells from blood, cultured in vitro. The CDR3 DNA reads TGCAGTGCCGCCTTAGCGGGAAAAAGGGCAGATACGCAGTATTTT. Translated, it gives CSAALAGKRADTQYF.